What follows are 9 T cell receptor beta chains derived from one specimen sequenced in a study of T cell repertoires in cytomegalovirus infection. TCRdb itself ran the reads through MiXCR, one entry per CDR3 protein. Of around 170,000 distinct CDR3 sequences listed, approximately 14% are singletons. Sequenced input: PBMCs. Every receptor here comes from a human donor in good health (CMV status not recorded). Some clones in this sample may be carry-over from other donors' samples.

The rearrangement uses TRBV28 and TRBJ2-7; D remains unclear. CDR3 length: 14 amino acids. The germline CDR1 and CDR2 sequences are MDHEN and SYDVKM. V was clipped by 3 bases and J by 3 bases, with 12 bases between them. The CDR3 reads CASSLFGEHYEQYF. The CDR3 DNA sequence: TGTGCCAGCAGTTTGTTTGGGGAACACTACGAGCAGTACTTC.

The chain carries TRBV29-1 and TRBJ2-5; the D is unclear. Germline V lookup: CDR1 SQVTM, CDR2 ANQGSEA. Trimming pared 5 bases from V and 2 bases from J, leaving 6 bases between. CDR3 length: 11 amino acids. The CDR3 nucleotides are TGCAGCGTTTGGATTCAAGAGACCCAGTACTTC. Its translation: CSVWIQETQYF.

Notes on this clonotype: A read error may produce the germline difference seen at one junction end. The chain links TRBV20-1 to TRBJ2-7; the D gene is possibly TRBD1 (7 bases). The germline gives CDR1 DFQATT, CDR2 SNEGSKA (reference sequence). CDR3 length equals 13 residues. CDR3 coding DNA: TGCAGTGCTAGTGGAGGGGGCTCCCACGAGCAGTACTTC. Translation gives CSASGGGSHEQYF.

This clonotype was counted many times. The chain joins TRBV7-2 to TRBJ2-3; 9 nucleotides line up with TRBD2. With 5 bases clipped from V and 7 bases from J, the junction kept 7 bases outside the gene matches. The V gene's germline CDR1 is SGHTA and CDR2 FQGNSA. The length of the CDR3 is 14 residues. The CDR3: CASSNPRGGYTQYF. Written as DNA, the CDR3 is TGTGCCAGCAGCAACCCGCGGGGGGGGTATACGCAGTATTTT.

V and J are TRBV20-1 and TRBJ1-2; a weak D match, TRBD1 (5 bases). V lost 0 bases to trimming and J lost 3 bases, with 5 bases between them. This CDR3 has 12 amino acids. Germline values: CDR1 DFQATT, CDR2 SNEGSKA (reference sequence). CDR3 sequence reads: CSARETDYGYTF. The CDR3 nucleotides are TGCAGTGCTAGAGAGACAGACTATGGCTACACCTTC.

This chain joins TRBV20-1 and TRBJ1-2; 8 bases line up with TRBD1. This CDR3 spans 13 amino acids. CDR1 DFQATT and CDR2 SNEGSKA come from the germline V gene (reference sequence). The V segment lost 4 bases and the J segment 5 bases; nucleotides outside the gene matches: 6. CDR3 DNA: TGCAGTGCTAAGGAAACAGGGGGTTATGGCTACACCTTC. Protein sequence: CSAKETGGYGYTF.

In this sample, this clonotype turned up many times. The rearrangement uses TRBV7-2 and TRBJ2-6; the match to TRBD1 covers 7 bases. CDR3 length: 16 amino acids. Trimming removed 5 bases from V and 0 bases from J; junction bases left unmatched: 4. The germline V gene encodes CDR1 SGHTA and CDR2 FQGNSA. In nucleotides, the CDR3 is TGTGCCAGCAGCCGGGACAGCCTCTCTGGGGCCAACGTCCTGACTTTC. Translation gives CASSRDSLSGANVLTF.

This chain joins TRBV2 and TRBJ2-3; 7 positions match TRBD2. Germline CDR1 is SNHLY and CDR2 is FYNNEI. The CDR3 spans 16 residues. J was trimmed by 0 bases and V by 8 bases; bases with no gene match: 11. The CDR3 DNA follows: TGTGCCAGCTACTCTAGCACTAGCGTAAGCACAGATACGCAGTATTTT. Its translation is CASYSSTSVSTDTQYF.

The chain uses TRBV20-1 and TRBJ2-3, with 8 nucleotides matching TRBD2. The V segment lost 0 bases and the J segment 7 bases; nucleotides outside the gene matches: 9. Germline-derived CDR1 and CDR2 are DFQATT and SNEGSKA (reference sequence). The CDR3 sequence is 15 residues long. The CDR3 is CSARDAVAGINTQYF. In nucleotides, the CDR3 is TGCAGTGCTAGAGATGCGGTAGCGGGGATAAATACGCAGTATTTT.